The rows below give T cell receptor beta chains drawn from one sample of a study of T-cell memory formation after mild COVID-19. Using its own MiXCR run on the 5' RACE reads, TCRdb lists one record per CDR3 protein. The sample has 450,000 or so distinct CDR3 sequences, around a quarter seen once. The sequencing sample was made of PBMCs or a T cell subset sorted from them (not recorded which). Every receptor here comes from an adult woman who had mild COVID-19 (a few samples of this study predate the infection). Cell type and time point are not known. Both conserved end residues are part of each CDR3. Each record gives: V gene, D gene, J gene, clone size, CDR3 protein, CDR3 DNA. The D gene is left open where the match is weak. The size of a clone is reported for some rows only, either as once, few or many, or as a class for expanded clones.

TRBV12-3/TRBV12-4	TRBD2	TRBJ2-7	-	CASSPDPTSGRYEQYF	TGTGCCAGCAGTCCGGACCCGACTAGCGGGAGATACGAGCAGTACTTC
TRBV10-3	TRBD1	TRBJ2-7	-	CAINADRTYEQYF	TGTGCCATCAACGCGGACAGGACCTACGAGCAGTACTTC
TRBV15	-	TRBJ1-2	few	CATSRDTDGTYGYTF	TGTGCCACCAGCAGAGATACGGACGGTACCTATGGCTACACCTTC
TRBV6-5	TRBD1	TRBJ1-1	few	CASRTRQGGRTEAFF	TGTGCCAGCAGGACCAGACAGGGAGGGAGAACTGAAGCTTTCTTT
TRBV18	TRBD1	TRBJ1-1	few	CASSAGQGVAEAFF	TGTGCCAGCTCGGCGGGACAGGGAGTCGCTGAAGCTTTCTTT
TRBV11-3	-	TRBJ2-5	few	CASSWAGARETQYF	TGTGCCAGCAGCTGGGCAGGCGCCCGGGAGACCCAGTACTTC
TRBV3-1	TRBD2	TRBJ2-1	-	CASSGRTSGSRNEQFF	TGTGCCAGCAGCGGGCGGACTAGCGGGAGTCGCAATGAGCAGTTCTTC
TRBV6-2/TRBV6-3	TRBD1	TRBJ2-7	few	CASSYEGQGHEQYF	TGTGCCAGCAGTTACGAAGGACAGGGGCACGAGCAGTACTTC
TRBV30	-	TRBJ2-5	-	CAWSVMLFQETQYF	TGTGCCTGGAGTGTAATGCTTTTCCAAGAGACCCAGTACTTC
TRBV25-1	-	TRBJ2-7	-	CASSESGRERYEQYF	TGTGCCAGCAGTGAATCGGGACGGGAGAGGTACGAGCAGTACTTC
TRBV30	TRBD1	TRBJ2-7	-	CAWSVGGQSYEQYF	TGTGCCTGGAGTGTAGGGGGACAGAGCTACGAGCAGTACTTC
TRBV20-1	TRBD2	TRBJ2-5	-	CSAGSGGVRKTQYF	TGCAGTGCTGGTAGCGGGGGGGTTCGGAAGACCCAGTACTTC
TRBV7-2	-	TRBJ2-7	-	CASSLWPSSYEQYF	TGTGCCAGCAGCTTATGGCCGAGCTCCTACGAGCAGTACTTC
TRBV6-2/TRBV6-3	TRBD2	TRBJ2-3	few	CASSSLAGGADTQYF	TGTGCCAGCAGCAGTCTAGCGGGAGGAGCAGATACGCAGTATTTT
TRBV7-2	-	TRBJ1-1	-	CASSLLSGTPLENTEAFF	TGTGCCAGCAGCTTACTCTCGGGGACCCCCCTCGAAAACACTGAAGCTTTCTTT
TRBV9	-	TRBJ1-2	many	CASSVGWAGTYGYTF	TGTGCCAGCAGCGTAGGTTGGGCAGGGACCTATGGCTACACCTTC
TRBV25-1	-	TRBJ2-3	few	CASSDSERTWGADTQYF	TGTGCCAGCAGTGATTCCGAGCGCACTTGGGGAGCGGATACGCAGTATTTT